A single T cell receptor (beta chain) is shown here with its context. Profiled with immunoSEQ multiplex PCR; TCRdb holds only in-frame clones, not every one. The sample lists about 480,000 clones, roughly 90% occurring once. The sample belongs to a study of blood T cell repertoires in COVID-19. Across about two dozen US areas, participants ranged in age from roughly 18 to 95 years. The sequencing sample was made of PBMCs or T cells enriched from blood (not recorded which). The clonotype comes from a woman aged 40 to 50 who had recovered from COVID-19.

CDR3 in amino acids: CASSQILQETQYF. For the CDR3, the DNA is TGTGCCAGCAGCCAGATACTCCAAGAGACCCAGTACTTC. This chain uses TRBV3-1 (or the pseudogene TRBV3-2) with TRBJ2-5; D gene uncertain. Trimming stripped 3 bases from V and 1 base from J, with 6 bases between. Germline V gene sequence: CDR1 LGHDT, CDR2 YNNKEL (reference sequence). The CDR3 totals 13 residues.